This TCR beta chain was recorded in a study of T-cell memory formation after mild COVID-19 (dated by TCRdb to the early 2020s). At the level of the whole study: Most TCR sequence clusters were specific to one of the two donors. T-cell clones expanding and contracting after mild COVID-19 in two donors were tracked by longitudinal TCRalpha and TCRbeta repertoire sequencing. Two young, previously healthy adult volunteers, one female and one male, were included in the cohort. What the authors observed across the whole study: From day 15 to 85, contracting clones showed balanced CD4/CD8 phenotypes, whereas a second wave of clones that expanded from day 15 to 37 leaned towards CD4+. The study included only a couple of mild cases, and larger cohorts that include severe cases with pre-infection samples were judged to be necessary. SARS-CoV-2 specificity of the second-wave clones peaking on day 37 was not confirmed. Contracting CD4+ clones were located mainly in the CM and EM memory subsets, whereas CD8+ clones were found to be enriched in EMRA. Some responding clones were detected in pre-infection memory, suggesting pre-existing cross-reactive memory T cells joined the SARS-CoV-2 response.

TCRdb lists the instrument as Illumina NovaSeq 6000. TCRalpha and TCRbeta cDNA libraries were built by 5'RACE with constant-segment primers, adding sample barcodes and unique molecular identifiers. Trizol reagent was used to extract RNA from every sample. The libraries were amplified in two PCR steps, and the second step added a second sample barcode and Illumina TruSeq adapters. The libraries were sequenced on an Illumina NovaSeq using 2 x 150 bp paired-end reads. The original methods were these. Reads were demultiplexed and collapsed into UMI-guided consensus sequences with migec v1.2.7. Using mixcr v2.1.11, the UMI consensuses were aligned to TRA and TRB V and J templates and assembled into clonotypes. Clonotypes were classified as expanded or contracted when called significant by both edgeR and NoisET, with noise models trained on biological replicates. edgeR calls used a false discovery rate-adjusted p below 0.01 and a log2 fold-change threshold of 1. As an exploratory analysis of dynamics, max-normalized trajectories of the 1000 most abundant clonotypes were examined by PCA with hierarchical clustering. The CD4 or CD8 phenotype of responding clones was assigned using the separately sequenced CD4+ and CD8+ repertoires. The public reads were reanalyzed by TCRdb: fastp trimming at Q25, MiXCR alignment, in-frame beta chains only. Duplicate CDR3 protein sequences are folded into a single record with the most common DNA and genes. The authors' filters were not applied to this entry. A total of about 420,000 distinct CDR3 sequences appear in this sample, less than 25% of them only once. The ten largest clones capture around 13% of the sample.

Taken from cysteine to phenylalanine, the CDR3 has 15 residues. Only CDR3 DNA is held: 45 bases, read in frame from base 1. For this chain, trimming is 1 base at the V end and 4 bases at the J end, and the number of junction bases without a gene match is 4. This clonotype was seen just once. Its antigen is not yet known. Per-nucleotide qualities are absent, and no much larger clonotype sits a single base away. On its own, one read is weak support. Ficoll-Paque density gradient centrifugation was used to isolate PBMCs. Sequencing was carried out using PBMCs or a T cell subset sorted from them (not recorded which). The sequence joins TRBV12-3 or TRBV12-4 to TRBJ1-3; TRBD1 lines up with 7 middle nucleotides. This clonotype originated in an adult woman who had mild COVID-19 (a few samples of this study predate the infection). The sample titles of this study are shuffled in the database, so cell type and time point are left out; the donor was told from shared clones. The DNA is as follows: TGTGCCAGCAGTTTAGGGGCAGGGGGAGGAAACACCATATATTTT. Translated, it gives CASSLGAGGGNTIYF.